This T cell receptor (beta chain) originates from a study of cytomegalovirus exposure and HLA in healthy donors. Study-wide points: TCR beta chain V- and J-gene trimming was linked, in a later analysis, to a missense variant in DCLRE1C.

This clone was detected only once. Its target is not known. 13 Jbeta primers and 60 Vbeta primers were used for the PCR. Repertoires were generated with immunoSEQ multiplex PCR, while TCRdb's copy carries only in-frame clones and drops some. The sample lists 150,000 to 200,000 clones, more than 70% seen once, with less than 1.6% in the top ten. This sequence originates from a girl between 5 and 17 years old in good health and CMV-seronegative. Material: PBMCs.

CDR3 DNA: TGTGCCAGCAGCTTCGGGGAGGGAAGGTACGAGCAGTACTTC. Residues: CASSFGEGRYEQYF. This chain connects TRBV9 to TRBJ2-7, with TRBD2 matching over 7 bases. Losses at the gene ends were 4 bases for V and 4 bases for J; bases not matched to a gene: 8. CDR1 is SGDLS, CDR2 YYNGEE, per germline. The CDR3 consists of 14 residues.